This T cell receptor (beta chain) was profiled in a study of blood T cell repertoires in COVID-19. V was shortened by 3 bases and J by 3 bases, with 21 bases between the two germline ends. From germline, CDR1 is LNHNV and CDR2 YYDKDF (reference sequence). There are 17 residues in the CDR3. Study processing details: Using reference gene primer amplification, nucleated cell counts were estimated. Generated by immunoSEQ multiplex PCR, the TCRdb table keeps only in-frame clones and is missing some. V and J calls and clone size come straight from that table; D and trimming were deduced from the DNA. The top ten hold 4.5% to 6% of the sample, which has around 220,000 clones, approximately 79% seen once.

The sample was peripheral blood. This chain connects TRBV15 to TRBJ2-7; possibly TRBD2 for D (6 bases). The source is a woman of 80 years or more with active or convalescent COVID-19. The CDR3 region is CATSRALAGTRLYEQYF. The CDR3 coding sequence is TGTGCCACCAGCAGGGCGCTTGCCGGGACTCGCCTCTACGAGCAGTACTTC. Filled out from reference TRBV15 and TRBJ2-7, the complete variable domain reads DAMVIQNPRYQVTQFGKPVTLSCSQTLNHNVMYWYQQKSSQAPKLLFHYYDKDFNNEADTPDNFQSRRPNTSFCFLDIRSPGLGDTAMYLCATSRALAGTRLYEQYFGPGTRLTVT.